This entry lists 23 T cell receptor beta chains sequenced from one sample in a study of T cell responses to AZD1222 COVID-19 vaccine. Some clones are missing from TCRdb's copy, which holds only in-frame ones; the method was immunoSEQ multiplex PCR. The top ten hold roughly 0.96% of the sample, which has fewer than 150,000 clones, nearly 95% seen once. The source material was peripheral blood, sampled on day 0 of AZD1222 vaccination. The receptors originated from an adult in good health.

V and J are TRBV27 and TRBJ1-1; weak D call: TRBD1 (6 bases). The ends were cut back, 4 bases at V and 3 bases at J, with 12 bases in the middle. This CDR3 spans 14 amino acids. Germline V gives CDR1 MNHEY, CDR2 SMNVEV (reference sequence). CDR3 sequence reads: CASSSGQWDTEAFF. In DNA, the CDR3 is TGTGCCAGCAGTTCTGGACAGTGGGACACTGAAGCTTTCTTT.

The CDR3 sequence: CATSRDMKGRWTDTQYF. CDR3 DNA sequence: TGTGCCACCAGCAGAGATATGAAGGGCCGCTGGACAGATACGCAGTATTTT. This rearrangement joins TRBV15 to TRBJ2-3; D is unclear. This CDR3 has 17 residues. Trimming cost V 0 bases and J 3 bases, with 16 bases left between them. Germline lookup yields CDR1 LNHNV and CDR2 YYDKDF (reference sequence). Looking up the rest from reference TRBV15 and TRBJ2-3 gives the full variable domain: DAMVIQNPRYQVTQFGKPVTLSCSQTLNHNVMYWYQQKSSQAPKLLFHYYDKDFNNEADTPDNFQSRRPNTSFCFLDIRSPGLGDTAMYLCATSRDMKGRWTDTQYFGPGTRLTVL.

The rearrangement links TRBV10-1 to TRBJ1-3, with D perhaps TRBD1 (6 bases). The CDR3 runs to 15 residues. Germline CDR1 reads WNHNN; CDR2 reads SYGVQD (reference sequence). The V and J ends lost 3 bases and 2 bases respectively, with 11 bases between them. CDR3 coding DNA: TGCGCCAGCAGTGAAGGATGGGGGCCTGGAAACACCATATATTTT. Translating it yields CASSEGWGPGNTIYF.

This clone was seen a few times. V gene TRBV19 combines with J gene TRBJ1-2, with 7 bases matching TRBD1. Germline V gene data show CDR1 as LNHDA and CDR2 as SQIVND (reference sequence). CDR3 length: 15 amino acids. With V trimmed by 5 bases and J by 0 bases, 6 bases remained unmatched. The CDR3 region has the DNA TGTGCCAGTAGTGCGAGACAGGGAGCTAACTATGGCTACACCTTC. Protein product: CASSARQGANYGYTF. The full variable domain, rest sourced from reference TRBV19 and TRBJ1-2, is DGGITQSPKYLFRKEGQNVTLSCEQNLNHDAMYWYRQDPGQGLRLIYYSQIVNDFQKGDIAEGYSVSREKKESFPLTVTSAQKNPTAFYLCASSARQGANYGYTFGSGTRLTVV.

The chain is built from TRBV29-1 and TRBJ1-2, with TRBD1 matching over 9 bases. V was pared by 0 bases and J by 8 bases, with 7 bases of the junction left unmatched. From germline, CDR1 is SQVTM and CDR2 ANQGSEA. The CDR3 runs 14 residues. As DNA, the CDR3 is TGCAGCGTTGAAGAGCAACAGGGGGCGCAGGGCTACACCTTC. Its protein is CSVEEQQGAQGYTF.

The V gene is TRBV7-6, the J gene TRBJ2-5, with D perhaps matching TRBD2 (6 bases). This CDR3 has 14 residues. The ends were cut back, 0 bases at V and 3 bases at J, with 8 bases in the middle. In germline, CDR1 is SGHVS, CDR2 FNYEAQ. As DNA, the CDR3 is TGTGCCAGCAGCTTAGCACCGGGGGAAGAGACCCAGTACTTC. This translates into CASSLAPGEETQYF.

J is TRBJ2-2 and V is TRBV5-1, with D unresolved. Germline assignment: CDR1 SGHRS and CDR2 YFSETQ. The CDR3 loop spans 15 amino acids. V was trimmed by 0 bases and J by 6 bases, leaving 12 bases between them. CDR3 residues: CASSLARLNSGELFF. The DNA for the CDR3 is TGCGCCAGCAGCTTGGCTAGGCTTAACTCCGGGGAGCTGTTTTTT.

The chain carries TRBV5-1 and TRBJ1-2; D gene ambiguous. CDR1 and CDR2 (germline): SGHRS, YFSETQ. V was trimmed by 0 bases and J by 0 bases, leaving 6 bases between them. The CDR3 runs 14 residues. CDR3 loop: CASSLGASNYGYTF. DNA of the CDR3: TGCGCCAGCAGCTTGGGGGCGTCTAACTATGGCTACACCTTC.

The CDR3 is CASSIRAEAFF. In DNA, the CDR3 is TGTGCCAGTAGTATCCGGGCTGAAGCTTTCTTT. The J gene is TRBJ1-1, the V gene TRBV19; D is ambiguous. The CDR3 is 11 amino acids. V lost 3 bases and J lost 6, with 5 bases in between. The germline gives CDR1 LNHDA, CDR2 SQIVND (reference sequence).

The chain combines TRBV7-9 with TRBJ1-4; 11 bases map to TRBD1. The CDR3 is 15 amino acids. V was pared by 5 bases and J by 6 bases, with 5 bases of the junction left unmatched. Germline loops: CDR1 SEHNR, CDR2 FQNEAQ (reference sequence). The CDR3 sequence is CASSKGTGGDEKLFF. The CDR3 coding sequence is TGTGCCAGCAGCAAGGGGACAGGGGGGGATGAAAAACTGTTTTTT.

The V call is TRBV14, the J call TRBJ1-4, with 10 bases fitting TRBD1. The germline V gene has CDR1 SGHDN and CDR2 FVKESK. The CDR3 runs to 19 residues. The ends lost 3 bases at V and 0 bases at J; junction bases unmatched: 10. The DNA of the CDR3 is TGTGCCAGCAGCCAGGCCCCGGGACAGGGGACCACAACTAATGAAAAACTGTTTTTT. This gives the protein CASSQAPGQGTTTNEKLFF.

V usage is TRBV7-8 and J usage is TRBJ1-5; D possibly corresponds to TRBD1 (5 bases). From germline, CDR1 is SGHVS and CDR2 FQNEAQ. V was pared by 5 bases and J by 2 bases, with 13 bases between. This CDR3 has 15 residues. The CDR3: CASSTLGGGNQPQHF. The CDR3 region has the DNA TGTGCCAGCAGCACGCTCGGGGGAGGCAATCAGCCCCAGCATTTT.

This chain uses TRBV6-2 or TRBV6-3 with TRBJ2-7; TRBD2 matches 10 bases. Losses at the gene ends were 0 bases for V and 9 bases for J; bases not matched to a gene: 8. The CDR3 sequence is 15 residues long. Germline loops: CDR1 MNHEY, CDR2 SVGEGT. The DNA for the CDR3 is TGTGCCAGCAGTTACTCTCTAGCGGGGGCCCCGGTGCAGTACTTC. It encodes CASSYSLAGAPVQYF.

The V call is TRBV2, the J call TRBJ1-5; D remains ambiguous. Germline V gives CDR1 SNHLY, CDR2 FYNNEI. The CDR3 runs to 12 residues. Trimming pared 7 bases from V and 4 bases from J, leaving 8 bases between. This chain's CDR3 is CASNRLNQPQHF. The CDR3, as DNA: TGTGCCAGCAACCGTCTAAATCAGCCCCAGCATTTT.

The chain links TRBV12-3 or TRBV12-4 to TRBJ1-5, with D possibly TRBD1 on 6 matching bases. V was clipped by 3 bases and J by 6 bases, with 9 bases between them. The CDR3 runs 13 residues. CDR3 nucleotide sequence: TGTGCCAGCAGTTTTAACAGGGCTCAGCCCCAGCATTTT. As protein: CASSFNRAQPQHF.

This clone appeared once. The CDR3 region is CASSIDLGSYTTINYGYTF. As DNA, the CDR3 is TGTGCCAGTAGTATAGATCTGGGCAGCTACACTACTATTAACTATGGCTACACCTTC. This chain links TRBV19 with TRBJ1-2; the D is unclear. Germline V gene data show CDR1 as LNHDA and CDR2 as SQIVND (reference sequence). The CDR3 contains 19 residues. V shed 0 bases and J shed 1 base, with 21 bases lying between them.

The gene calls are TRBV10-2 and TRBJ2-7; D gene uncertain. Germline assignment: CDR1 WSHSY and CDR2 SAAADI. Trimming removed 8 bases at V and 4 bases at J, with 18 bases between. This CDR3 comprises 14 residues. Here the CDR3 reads CASLQHGLEYEQYF. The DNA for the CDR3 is TGCGCCAGCCTCCAGCATGGGTTGGAGTACGAGCAGTACTTC.

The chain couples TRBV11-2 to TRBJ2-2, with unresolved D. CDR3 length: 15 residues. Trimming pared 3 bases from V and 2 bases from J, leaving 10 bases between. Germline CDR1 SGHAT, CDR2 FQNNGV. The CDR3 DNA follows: TGTGCCAGCAGCTTTAGTGAGGCAAACACCGGGGAGCTGTTTTTT. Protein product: CASSFSEANTGELFF.

Here the CDR3 reads CASSPPAGDYNNEQFF. CDR3 nucleotide sequence: TGTGCCAGCAGCCCCCCAGCGGGGGACTACAACAATGAGCAGTTCTTC. The chain has TRBV9 and TRBJ2-1, with 8 positions matching TRBD2. After removal of 4 bases from V and 5 bases from J, the junction contained 11 bases not matched to a gene. The CDR3 spans 16 residues. Germline V lookup: CDR1 SGDLS, CDR2 YYNGEE. The variable domain in full, with the rest retrieved from reference TRBV9 and TRBJ2-1, is DSGVTQTPKHLITATGQRVTLRCSPRSGDLSVYWYQQSLDQGLQFLIQYYNGEERAKGNILERFSAQQFPDLHSELNLSSLELGDSALYFCASSPPAGDYNNEQFFGPGTRLTVL.

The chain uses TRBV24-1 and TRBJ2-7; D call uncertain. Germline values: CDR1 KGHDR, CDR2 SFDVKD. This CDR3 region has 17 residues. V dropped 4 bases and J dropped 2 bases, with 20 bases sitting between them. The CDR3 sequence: CATSDRLGSRMTYEQYF. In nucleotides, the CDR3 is TGTGCCACCAGTGACCGCCTCGGATCGCGCATGACCTACGAGCAGTACTTC.

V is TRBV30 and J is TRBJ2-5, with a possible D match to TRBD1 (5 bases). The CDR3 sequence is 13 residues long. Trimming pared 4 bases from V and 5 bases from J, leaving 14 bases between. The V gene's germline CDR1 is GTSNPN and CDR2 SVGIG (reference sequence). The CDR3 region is CAWTQAGVETQYF. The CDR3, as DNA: TGTGCCTGGACACAGGCCGGCGTGGAGACCCAGTACTTC.

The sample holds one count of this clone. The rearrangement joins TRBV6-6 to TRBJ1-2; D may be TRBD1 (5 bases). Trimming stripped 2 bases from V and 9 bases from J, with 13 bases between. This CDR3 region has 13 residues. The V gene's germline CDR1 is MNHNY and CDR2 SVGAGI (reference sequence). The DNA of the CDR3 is TGTGCCAGCAGTTACGGGGGAACGGCCCGCTACACCTTC. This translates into CASSYGGTARYTF.

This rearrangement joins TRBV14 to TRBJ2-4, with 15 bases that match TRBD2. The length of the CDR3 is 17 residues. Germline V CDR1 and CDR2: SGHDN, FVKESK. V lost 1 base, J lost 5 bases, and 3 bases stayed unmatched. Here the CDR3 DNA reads TGTGCCAGCAGCCAAGCCCGGACTAGCGGGGGGGAAAACATTCAGTACTTC. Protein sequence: CASSQARTSGGENIQYF.